This T cell receptor beta chain appears in the sequencing data of a study of low-dose radiotherapy and immunotherapy resistance in tumors. Study-level background: Cohort 1 received 0.5 Gy per fraction every 2 weeks, totaling 6.5 Gy. Every two weeks, the protocol called for intravenous cyclophosphamide at 200 mg/m2. It was given one day before each radiation and immunotherapy administration.

With 10 bases removed from V and 8 bases from J, the gap between germline ends came to 9 bases. The germline V gene encodes CDR1 MDHEN and CDR2 SYDVKM. The CDR3 extends over 10 amino acids. First-strand cDNA used TRAV- and TRBV-specific primers, covering alpha and beta chains. The authors ran 20 PCR cycles to amplify TCRs with a constant-region primer and V-primer adapter. TCRdb used MiXCR to reprocess the reads, holding one entry per CDR3 protein. The table includes some 15,000 distinct CDR3 sequences, around 50% detected once. The treatment that donors received included nivolumab, ipilimumab, aspirin, low-dose cyclophosphamide and low-dose radiotherapy.

This sequence joins TRBV28 and TRBJ2-4; no clear D. This TCR was recovered from a human donor with advanced metastatic prostate, ovarian, gallbladder or colorectal cancer (not recorded which). This table probably holds off-target reads from a library built for another chain. The CDR3 nucleotides are TGTGCCACCTCCAGGTACATTCAGTACTTC. Protein: CATSRYIQYF.